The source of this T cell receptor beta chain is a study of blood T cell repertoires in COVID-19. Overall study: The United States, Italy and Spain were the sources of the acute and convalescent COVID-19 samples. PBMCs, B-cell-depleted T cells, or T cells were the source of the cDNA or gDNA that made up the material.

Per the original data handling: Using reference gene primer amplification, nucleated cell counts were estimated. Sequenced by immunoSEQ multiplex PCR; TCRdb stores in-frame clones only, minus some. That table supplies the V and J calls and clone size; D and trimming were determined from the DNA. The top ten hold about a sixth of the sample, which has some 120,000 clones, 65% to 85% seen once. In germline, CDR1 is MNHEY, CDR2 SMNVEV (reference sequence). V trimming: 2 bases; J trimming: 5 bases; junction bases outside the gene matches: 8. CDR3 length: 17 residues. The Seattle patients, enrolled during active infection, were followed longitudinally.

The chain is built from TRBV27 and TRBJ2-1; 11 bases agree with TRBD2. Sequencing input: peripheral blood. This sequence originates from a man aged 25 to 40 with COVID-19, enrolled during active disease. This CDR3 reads CASSLVAGGPSNNEQFF. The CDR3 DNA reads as TGTGCCAGCAGTTTAGTAGCGGGAGGGCCTTCCAACAATGAGCAGTTCTTC.